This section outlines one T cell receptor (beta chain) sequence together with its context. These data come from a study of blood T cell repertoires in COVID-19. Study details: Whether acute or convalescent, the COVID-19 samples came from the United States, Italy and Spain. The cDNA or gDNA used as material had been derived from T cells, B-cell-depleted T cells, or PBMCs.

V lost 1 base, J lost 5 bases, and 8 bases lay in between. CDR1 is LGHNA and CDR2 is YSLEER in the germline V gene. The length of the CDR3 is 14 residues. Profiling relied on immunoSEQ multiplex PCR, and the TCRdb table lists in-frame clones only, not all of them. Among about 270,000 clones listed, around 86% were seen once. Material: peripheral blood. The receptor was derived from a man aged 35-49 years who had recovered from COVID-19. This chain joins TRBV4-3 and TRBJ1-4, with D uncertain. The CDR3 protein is CASSQGLPNEKLFF. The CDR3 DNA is TGCGCCAGCAGCCAAGGACTTCCGAATGAAAAACTGTTTTTT.